Shown below are 3 T cell receptor beta chains from a single sample sequenced in a study of T cell responses to AZD1222 COVID-19 vaccine. Libraries were prepared by immunoSEQ multiplex PCR; TCRdb keeps only in-frame clonotypes and omits some of them. The sample consists of over 95,000 clones, over 75% of them appearing once. The source material was peripheral blood, sampled on day 0 of AZD1222 vaccination. The receptors were sampled from an adult in good health.

The chain employs TRBV6-6 and TRBJ1-1; 9 nucleotides align to TRBD1. This CDR3 contains 14 residues. Unmatched junction bases numbered 5, after V lost 4 bases and J lost 5 bases. Germline lookup yields CDR1 MNHNY and CDR2 SVGAGI (reference sequence). The DNA of the CDR3 is TGTGCCAGCAGTTGGGGACAGGGAGGAACTGAAGCTTTCTTT. The encoded protein is CASSWGQGGTEAFF.

This rearrangement joins TRBV5-6 to TRBJ2-3; the match to TRBD2 covers 12 bases. CDR1 is SGHDT and CDR2 is YYEEEE in the germline V gene. The CDR3 runs to 17 residues. Losses at the gene ends were 7 bases for V and 1 base for J; bases not matched to a gene: 10. CDR3 DNA: TGTGCCAGCTCGAGACTAGCGGGAGATTTTGGCACAGATACGCAGTATTTT. This translates into CASSRLAGDFGTDTQYF.

This clone was recorded once. The chain recombines TRBV29-1 with TRBJ2-1, with unresolved D. The CDR3 is 15 residues long. Germline V CDR1 and CDR2: SQVTM, ANQGSEA. Trimming removed 0 bases at V and 0 bases at J, with 9 bases between. The CDR3 is CSVEEQPSSYNEQFF. CDR3 coding DNA: TGCAGCGTTGAAGAACAGCCGAGCTCCTACAATGAGCAGTTCTTC.